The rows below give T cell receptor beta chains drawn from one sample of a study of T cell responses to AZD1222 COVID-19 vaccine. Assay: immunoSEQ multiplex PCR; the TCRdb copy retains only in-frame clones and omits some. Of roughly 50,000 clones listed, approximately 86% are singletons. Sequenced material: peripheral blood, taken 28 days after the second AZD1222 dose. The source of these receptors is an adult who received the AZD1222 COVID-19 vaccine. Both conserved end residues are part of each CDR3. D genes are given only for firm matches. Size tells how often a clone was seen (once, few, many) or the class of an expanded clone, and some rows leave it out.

CATSSLSSGNTIYF	TGTGCCACCAGCAGCCTCTCCTCTGGAAACACCATATATTTT	.	.	TRBV15	TRBJ1-3
CASSTPGLAGEGPDTQYF	TGTGCCAGCAGCACGCCGGGACTAGCGGGAGAGGGTCCAGATACGCAGTATTTT	TRBD2	.	TRBV5-6	TRBJ2-3
CASSLGAGGSNQPQHF	TGTGCCAGCAGCTTAGGGGCCGGGGGAAGCAATCAGCCCCAGCATTTT	.	.	TRBV5-8	TRBJ1-5
CASSFGVGDNSPLHF	TGTGCCAGCAGCTTTGGGGTAGGGGATAATTCACCCCTCCACTTT	.	once	TRBV7-9	TRBJ1-6
CASSLQERTEAFF	TGTGCCAGCAGCTTACAGGAGCGGACTGAAGCTTTCTTT	.	once	TRBV7-9	TRBJ1-1
CASRLNSPAHYGYTF	TGTGCCAGTAGGTTGAACAGCCCAGCCCACTATGGCTACACCTTC	.	.	TRBV19	TRBJ1-2
CASSEEGILTGELFF	TGTGCCAGCAGCGAGGAGGGGATTTTAACGGGGGAGCTGTTTTTT	.	few	TRBV9	TRBJ2-2
CASSEAVMNTEAFF	TGTGCCAGCAGTGAAGCTGTCATGAACACTGAAGCTTTCTTT	.	.	TRBV2	TRBJ1-1
CASREGSSNPYGYTF	TGCGCCAGCAGGGAGGGCAGTTCCAACCCCTATGGCTACACCTTC	.	once	TRBV5-1	TRBJ1-2
CASSGTAGPQHF	TGTGCCAGCAGTGGGACCGCCGGACCCCAGCATTTT	.	.	TRBV2	TRBJ1-5
CASSPGHQETQYF	TGTGCCAGCTCACCAGGGCACCAAGAGACCCAGTACTTC	.	.	TRBV18	TRBJ2-5
CASHRDRRDSPLHF	TGTGCCAGTCACCGGGACAGACGGGATTCACCCCTCCACTTT	TRBD1	.	TRBV18	TRBJ1-6
CASSLTPNRGSPLHF	TGTGCCAGCAGCTTAACTCCGAACAGGGGTTCACCCCTCCACTTT	TRBD1	.	TRBV7-3	TRBJ1-6
CASSLSWGSSLTGPRGSGQFF	TGTGCCAGCAGTTTATCCTGGGGGTCATCCCTAACGGGACCACGGGGTTCGGGGCAGTTCTTC	.	.	TRBV28	TRBJ2-1
CASSELGRSRGGQFF	TGTGCCAGCAGTGAGTTAGGACGGTCCCGGGGGGGGCAGTTCTTC	TRBD2	.	TRBV2	TRBJ2-1
CASRPWGGNTIYF	TGTGCCAGCAGGCCTTGGGGTGGAAACACCATATATTTT	.	.	TRBV28	TRBJ1-3
CASSLQGTGMNTEAFF	TGTGCCAGCTCACTACAGGGAACTGGGATGAACACTGAAGCTTTCTTT	.	.	TRBV18	TRBJ1-1
CASSVGRRIGQGYEQYF	TGTGCCAGCAGCGTAGGCAGAAGAATCGGACAGGGCTACGAGCAGTACTTC	TRBD1	few	TRBV9	TRBJ2-7
CASSPSNTQYF	TGTGCCAGCAGCCCATCAAATACGCAGTATTTT	.	.	TRBV11-2	TRBJ2-3
CAISPRVDYGYTF	TGTGCCATCAGTCCCAGGGTGGACTATGGCTACACCTTC	.	.	TRBV10-3	TRBJ1-2
CASSLGGKGYGYTF	TGTGCCAGCAGCTTAGGGGGGAAGGGCTATGGCTACACCTTC	.	.	TRBV11-2	TRBJ1-2
CASSEVARGRLETQYF	TGTGCCAGCAGTGAAGTCGCGAGGGGGCGGCTAGAGACCCAGTACTTC	TRBD1	.	TRBV6-1	TRBJ2-5
CASSEGTRNYNEQFF	TGTGCCAGCAGTGAGGGGACTAGGAACTACAATGAGCAGTTCTTC	TRBD2	.	TRBV25-1	TRBJ2-1
CASSLSGSVETQYF	TGTGCCAGCAGTTTAAGCGGGAGCGTAGAGACCCAGTACTTC	TRBD2	.	TRBV28	TRBJ2-5
CASTLRGLHNEQFF	TGTGCCAGCACTTTGCGGGGGCTCCACAATGAGCAGTTCTTC	.	.	TRBV28	TRBJ2-1
CASSLGGFTEAFF	TGTGCCAGCAGCCTAGGAGGGTTCACTGAAGCTTTCTTT	.	once	TRBV3-1/TRBV3-2	TRBJ1-1
CASLRGRGTGELFF	TGTGCCAGCCTTAGGGGGCGGGGGACCGGGGAGCTGTTTTTT	.	.	TRBV28	TRBJ2-2
CARSVDGGRRSNQPQHF	TGTGCCAGAAGCGTGGACGGAGGGCGAAGGAGCAATCAGCCCCAGCATTTT	.	once	TRBV5-3	TRBJ1-5
CASSQRLGENYEQYF	TGTGCCAGCAGTCAAAGACTAGGAGAAAACTACGAGCAGTACTTC	.	few	TRBV5-4	TRBJ2-7
CASSLDGLALRNEQFF	TGTGCCAGCAGCTTAGACGGACTGGCTTTGAGGAATGAGCAGTTCTTC	.	.	TRBV7-2	TRBJ2-1
CASSPAQGVYEQYF	TGTGCCAGCTCACCCGCGCAGGGCGTCTACGAGCAGTACTTC	.	.	TRBV18	TRBJ2-7
CASSFSPLFEQYF	TGTGCCAGCAGTTTTTCCCCTCTTTTCGAGCAGTACTTC	.	.	TRBV12-3/TRBV12-4	TRBJ2-7